This is a list of T cell receptor beta chains from one sample in a study of long-term antiretroviral therapy in people with HIV. Method: immunoSEQ multiplex PCR; TCRdb's copy keeps in-frame clones and lacks some. The sample comprises about 34,000 clones, roughly 81% of which are singletons, and approximately 5% rests with the top ten. Sequencing used unsorted PBMCs, obtained around 2.7 years before starting antiretroviral therapy. The receptors originated from a woman in her thirties with HIV. The CDR3 runs from the conserved cysteine through the conserved F or W. The D gene is left open where the match is weak. Some rows mark clone size as missing; the rest say once, few, many or name a class of expanded clone.

J gene	clone size	V gene	D gene	CDR3 protein	CDR3 DNA
TRBJ1-1	NA	TRBV23-1	NA	CASRVLGRPMNTEAFF	TGCGCCAGCAGAGTGCTTGGGCGGCCGATGAACACTGAAGCTTTCTTT
TRBJ2-5	NA	TRBV11-2	TRBD1	CASSQGAGETQYF	TGTGCCAGCAGCCAGGGGGCCGGAGAGACCCAGTACTTC
TRBJ2-3	NA	TRBV19	NA	CASSISASTDTQYF	TGTGCCAGTAGTATATCAGCGTCCACAGATACGCAGTATTTT
TRBJ2-2	NA	TRBV5-5	NA	CASSLDDSLTGELFF	TGTGCCAGCAGCTTGGATGATAGTCTCACCGGGGAGCTGTTTTTT
TRBJ1-2	NA	TRBV9	NA	CASSQNRLANYGYTF	TGTGCCAGCAGCCAAAACAGGTTGGCTAACTATGGCTACACCTTC
TRBJ1-3	NA	TRBV5-1	NA	CASSLEGVEGNTIYF	TGCGCCAGCAGCTTGGAGGGGGTAGAAGGAAACACCATATATTTT
TRBJ2-3	NA	TRBV6-6	NA	CASSYLDTDTQYF	TGTGCCAGCAGTTACCTGGATACAGATACGCAGTATTTT
TRBJ1-2	once	TRBV14	NA	CASSNDPPQGGDGYTF	TGTGCCAGCAGCAACGATCCCCCACAGGGAGGAGATGGCTACACCTTC
TRBJ1-6	NA	TRBV5-8	NA	CASSLTGSGNSPLHF	TGTGCCAGCAGCTTAACAGGGTCCGGTAATTCACCCCTCCACTTT
TRBJ2-2	few	TRBV30	TRBD2	CAWAGVGELFF	TGTGCCTGGGCGGGGGTTGGGGAGCTGTTTTTT
TRBJ2-3	NA	TRBV6-1	TRBD2	CASSERLAGNTDTQYF	TGTGCCAGCAGTGAGAGGCTAGCGGGAAACACAGATACGCAGTATTTT
TRBJ2-7	NA	TRBV12-5	TRBD2	CASGLDGGAYEQYF	TGTGCTAGTGGTTTGGATGGGGGGGCCTACGAGCAGTACTTC
TRBJ1-1	NA	TRBV7-3	NA	CASSLNGGGAEAFF	TGTGCCAGCAGCTTAAACGGCGGCGGCGCTGAAGCTTTCTTT
TRBJ1-2	NA	TRBV9	NA	CASSVDTGLGTGYTF	TGTGCCAGCAGCGTAGATACAGGACTTGGAACTGGCTACACCTTC
TRBJ1-2	once	TRBV9	TRBD1	CASSVRSTGTWADTF	TGTGCCAGCAGCGTGAGATCGACAGGGACCTGGGCTGACACCTTC
TRBJ2-6	NA	TRBV7-3	NA	CASSRTSLGANVLTF	TGTGCCAGCAGCCGTACTAGTTTGGGGGCCAACGTCCTGACTTTC
TRBJ1-3	NA	TRBV5-1	NA	CASSLRPGQAKDSGNTIYF	TGCGCCAGCAGCCTGAGGCCGGGACAAGCTAAAGACTCTGGAAACACCATATATTTT
TRBJ2-7	NA	TRBV6-6	NA	CASSPGLGIYEQYF	TGTGCCAGCAGTCCCGGCCTCGGGATCTACGAGCAGTACTTC
TRBJ1-2	NA	TRBV6-5	NA	CASSWGGGYGYTF	TGTGCCAGCAGTTGGGGAGGAGGCTATGGCTACACCTTC
TRBJ2-1	few	TRBV19	NA	CASSITHSGFYNEQFF	TGTGCCAGTAGTATAACACATAGCGGATTCTACAATGAGCAGTTCTTC
TRBJ2-2	NA	TRBV14	NA	CASSQVRGLTGELFF	TGTGCCAGCAGCCAAGTCCGGGGTCTGACCGGGGAGCTGTTTTTT
TRBJ2-2	NA	TRBV14	NA	CASSQDKLRRTGELFF	TGTGCCAGCAGCCAAGATAAGCTCAGGCGGACCGGGGAGCTGTTTTTT
TRBJ2-4	NA	TRBV4-1	NA	CASSQGLQRAKNIQYF	TGCGCCAGCAGCCAAGGGCTCCAGAGGGCCAAAAACATTCAGTACTTC
TRBJ1-2	NA	TRBV11-2	NA	CASSPPPKRAGVRDGYTF	TGTGCCAGCAGCCCGCCGCCAAAACGGGCAGGGGTAAGGGATGGCTACACCTTC
TRBJ2-1	NA	TRBV2	TRBD1	CASSHQGDATRKSSYNEQFF	TGTGCCAGCAGTCATCAGGGGGACGCAACCAGAAAGAGCTCCTACAATGAGCAGTTCTTC
TRBJ2-3	NA	TRBV7-2	NA	CASSFPGRTDTQYF	TGTGCCAGCAGCTTTCCGGGACGCACAGATACGCAGTATTTT